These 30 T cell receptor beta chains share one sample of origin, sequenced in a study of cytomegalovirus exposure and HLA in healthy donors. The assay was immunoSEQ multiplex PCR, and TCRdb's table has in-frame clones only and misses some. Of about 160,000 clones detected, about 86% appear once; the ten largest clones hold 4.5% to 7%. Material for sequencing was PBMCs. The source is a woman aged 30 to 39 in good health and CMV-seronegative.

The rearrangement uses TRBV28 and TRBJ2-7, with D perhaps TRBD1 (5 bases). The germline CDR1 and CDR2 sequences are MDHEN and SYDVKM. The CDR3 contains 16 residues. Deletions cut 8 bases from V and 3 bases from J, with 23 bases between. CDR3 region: CASSGPFAGKHYEQYF. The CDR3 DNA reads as TGTGCCAGCTCGGGCCCCTTCGCAGGGAAACACTACGAGCAGTACTTC.

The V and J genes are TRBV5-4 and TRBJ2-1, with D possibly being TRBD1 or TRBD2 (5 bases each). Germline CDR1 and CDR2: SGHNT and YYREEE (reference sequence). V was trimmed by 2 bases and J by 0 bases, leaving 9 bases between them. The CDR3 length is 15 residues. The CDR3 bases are TGTGCCAGCAGCTTCCCGGGACCCTCCTACAATGAGCAGTTCTTC. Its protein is CASSFPGPSYNEQFF.

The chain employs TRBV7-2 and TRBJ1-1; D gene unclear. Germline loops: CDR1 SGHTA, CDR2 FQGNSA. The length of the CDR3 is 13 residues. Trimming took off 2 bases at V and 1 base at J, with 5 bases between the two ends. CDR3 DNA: TGTGCCAGCAGCTTATTACGGAACACTGAAGCTTTCTTT. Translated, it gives CASSLLRNTEAFF.

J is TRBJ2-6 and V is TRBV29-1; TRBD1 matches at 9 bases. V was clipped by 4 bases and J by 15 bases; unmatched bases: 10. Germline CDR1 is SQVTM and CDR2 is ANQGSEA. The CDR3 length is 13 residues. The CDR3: CSVAMGQGRALTF. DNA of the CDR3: TGCAGCGTTGCCATGGGACAGGGAAGGGCCCTGACTTTC.

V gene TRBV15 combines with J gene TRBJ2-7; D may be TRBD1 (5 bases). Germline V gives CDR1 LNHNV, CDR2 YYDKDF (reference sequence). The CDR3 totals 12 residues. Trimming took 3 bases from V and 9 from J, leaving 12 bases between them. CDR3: CATSRDTPWQYF. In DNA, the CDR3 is TGTGCCACCAGCAGGGACACGCCGTGGCAGTACTTC.

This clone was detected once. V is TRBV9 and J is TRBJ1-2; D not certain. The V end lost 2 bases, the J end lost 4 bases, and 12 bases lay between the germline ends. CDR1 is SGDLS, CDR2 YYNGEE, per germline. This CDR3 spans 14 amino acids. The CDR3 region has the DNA TGTGCCAGCAGCGTCTCAGGCGCGGGCTATGGCTACACCTTC. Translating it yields CASSVSGAGYGYTF.

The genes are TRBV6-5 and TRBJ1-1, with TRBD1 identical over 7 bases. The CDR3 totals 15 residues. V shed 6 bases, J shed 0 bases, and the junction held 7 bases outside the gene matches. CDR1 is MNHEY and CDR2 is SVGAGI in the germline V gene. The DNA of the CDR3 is TGTGCCAGCAGGTCCTCCGGGACAGTGAACACTGAAGCTTTCTTT. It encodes CASRSSGTVNTEAFF.

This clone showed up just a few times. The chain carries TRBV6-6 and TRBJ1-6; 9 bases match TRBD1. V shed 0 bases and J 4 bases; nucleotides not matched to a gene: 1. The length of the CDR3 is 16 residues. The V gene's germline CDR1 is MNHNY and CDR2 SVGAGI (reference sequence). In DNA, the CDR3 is TGTGCCAGCAGTTACTCGACAGGGGGTTATAATTCACCCCTCCACTTT. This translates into CASSYSTGGYNSPLHF.

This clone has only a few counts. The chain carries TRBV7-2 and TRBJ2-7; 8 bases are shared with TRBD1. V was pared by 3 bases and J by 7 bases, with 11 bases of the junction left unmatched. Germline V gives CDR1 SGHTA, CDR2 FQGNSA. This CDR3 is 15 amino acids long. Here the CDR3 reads CASSLTLDRVREQYF. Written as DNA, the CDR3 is TGTGCCAGCAGCTTGACCTTGGACAGGGTAAGGGAGCAGTACTTC.

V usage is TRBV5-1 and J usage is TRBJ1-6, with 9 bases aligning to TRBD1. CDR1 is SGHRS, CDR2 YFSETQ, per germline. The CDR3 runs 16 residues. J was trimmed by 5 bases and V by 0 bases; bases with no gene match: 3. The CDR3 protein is CASSLGGTGHNSPLHF. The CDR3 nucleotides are TGCGCCAGCAGCTTGGGCGGGACAGGGCATAATTCACCCCTCCACTTT.

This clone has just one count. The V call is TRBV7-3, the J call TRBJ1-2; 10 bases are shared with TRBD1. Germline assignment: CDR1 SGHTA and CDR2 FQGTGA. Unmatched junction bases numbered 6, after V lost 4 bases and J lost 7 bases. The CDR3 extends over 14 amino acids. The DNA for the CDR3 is TGTGCCAGCAGCTCTATGGACAGGGGGACTGGCTACACCTTC. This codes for CASSSMDRGTGYTF.

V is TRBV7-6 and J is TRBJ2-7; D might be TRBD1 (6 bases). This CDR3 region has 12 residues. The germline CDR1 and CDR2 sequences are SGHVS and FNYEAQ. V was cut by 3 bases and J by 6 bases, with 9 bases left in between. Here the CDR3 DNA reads TGTGCCAGCAGCTTGAAAGGGGGCGAGCAGTACTTC. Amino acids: CASSLKGGEQYF.

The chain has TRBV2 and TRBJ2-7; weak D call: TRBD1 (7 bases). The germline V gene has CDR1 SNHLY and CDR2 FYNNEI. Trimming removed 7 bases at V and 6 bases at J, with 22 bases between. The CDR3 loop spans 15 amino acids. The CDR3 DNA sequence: TGTGCCAGCACCCCCAGAGAGACAGGGAGGTCCGAGCAGTACTTC. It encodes CASTPRETGRSEQYF.

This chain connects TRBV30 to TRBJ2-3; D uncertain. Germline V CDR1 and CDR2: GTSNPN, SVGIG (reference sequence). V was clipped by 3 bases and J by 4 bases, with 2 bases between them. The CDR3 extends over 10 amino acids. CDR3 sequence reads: CAWRSDTQYF. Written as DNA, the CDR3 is TGTGCCTGGAGGTCAGATACGCAGTATTTT.

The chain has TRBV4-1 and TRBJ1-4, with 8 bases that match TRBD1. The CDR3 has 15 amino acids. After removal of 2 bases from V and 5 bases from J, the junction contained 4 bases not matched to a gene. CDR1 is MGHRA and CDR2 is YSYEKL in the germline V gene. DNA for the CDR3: TGCGCCAGCAGCCAAACGGGACAGGAAAATGAAAAACTGTTTTTT. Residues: CASSQTGQENEKLFF.

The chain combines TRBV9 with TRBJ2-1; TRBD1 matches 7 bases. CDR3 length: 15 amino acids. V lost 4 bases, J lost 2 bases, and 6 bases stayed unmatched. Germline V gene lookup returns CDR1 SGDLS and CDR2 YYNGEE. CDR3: CASSPTTGTYNEQFF. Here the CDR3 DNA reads TGTGCCAGCAGCCCCACGACAGGGACCTACAATGAGCAGTTCTTC.

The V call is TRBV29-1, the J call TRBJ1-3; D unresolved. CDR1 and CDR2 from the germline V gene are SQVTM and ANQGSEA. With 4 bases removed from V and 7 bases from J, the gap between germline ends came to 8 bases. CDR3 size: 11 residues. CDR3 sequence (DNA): TGCAGCGTTGTTTCGGCGAACACCATATATTTT. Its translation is CSVVSANTIYF.

The CDR3 region has the DNA TGTGCCAGCATGCGGGGGGACTTCCCCTACGAGCAGTACTTC. Amino acid sequence: CASMRGDFPYEQYF. V is TRBV6-1 and J is TRBJ2-7; 8 bases align to TRBD2. The ends lost 7 bases at V and 2 bases at J; junction bases unmatched: 7. Germline values: CDR1 MNHNS, CDR2 SASEGT. The CDR3 runs to 14 residues.

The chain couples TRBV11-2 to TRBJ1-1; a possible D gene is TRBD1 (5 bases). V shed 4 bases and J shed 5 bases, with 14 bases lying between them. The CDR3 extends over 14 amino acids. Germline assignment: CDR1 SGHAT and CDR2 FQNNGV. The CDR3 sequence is CASSWGGFGTEAFF. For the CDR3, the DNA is TGTGCCAGCAGCTGGGGGGGATTTGGTACTGAAGCTTTCTTT.

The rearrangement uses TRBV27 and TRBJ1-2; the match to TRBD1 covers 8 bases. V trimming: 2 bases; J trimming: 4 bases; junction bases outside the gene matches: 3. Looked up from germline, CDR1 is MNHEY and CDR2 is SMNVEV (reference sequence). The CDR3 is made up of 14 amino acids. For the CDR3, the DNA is TGTGCCAGCAGTTTAACGGGACAGGTCTATGGCTACACCTTC. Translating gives CASSLTGQVYGYTF.

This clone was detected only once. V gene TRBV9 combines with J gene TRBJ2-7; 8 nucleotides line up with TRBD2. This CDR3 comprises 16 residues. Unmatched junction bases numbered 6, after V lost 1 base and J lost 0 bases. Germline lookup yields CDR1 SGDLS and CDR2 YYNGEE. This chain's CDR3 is CASSVIGAGASYEQYF. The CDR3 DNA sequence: TGTGCCAGCAGCGTAATAGGAGCGGGAGCCTCCTACGAGCAGTACTTC.

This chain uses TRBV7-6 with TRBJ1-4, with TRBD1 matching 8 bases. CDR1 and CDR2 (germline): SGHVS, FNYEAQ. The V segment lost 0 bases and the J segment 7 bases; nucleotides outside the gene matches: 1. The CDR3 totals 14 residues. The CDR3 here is CASSLARGREKLFF. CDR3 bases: TGTGCCAGCAGCTTAGCCAGGGGGCGTGAAAAACTGTTTTTT.

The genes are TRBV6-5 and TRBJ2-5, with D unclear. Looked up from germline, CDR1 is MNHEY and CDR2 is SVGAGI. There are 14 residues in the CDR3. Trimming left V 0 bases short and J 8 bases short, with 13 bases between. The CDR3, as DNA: TGTGCCAGCAGTTACTCCTACTCACAGTTCACCCAGTACTTC. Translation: CASSYSYSQFTQYF.

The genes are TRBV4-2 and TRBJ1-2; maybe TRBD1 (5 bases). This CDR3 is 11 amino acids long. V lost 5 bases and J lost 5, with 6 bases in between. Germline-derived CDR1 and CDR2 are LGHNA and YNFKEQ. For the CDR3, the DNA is TGTGCCAGCAGCGAGGGGTATGGCTACACCTTC. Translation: CASSEGYGYTF.

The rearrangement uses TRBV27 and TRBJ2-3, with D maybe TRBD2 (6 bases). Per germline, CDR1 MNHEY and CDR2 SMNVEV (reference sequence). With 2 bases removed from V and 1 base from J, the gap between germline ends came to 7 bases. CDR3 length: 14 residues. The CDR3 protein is CASSLGGGTDTQYF. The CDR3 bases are TGTGCCAGCAGTTTAGGAGGGGGCACAGATACGCAGTATTTT.

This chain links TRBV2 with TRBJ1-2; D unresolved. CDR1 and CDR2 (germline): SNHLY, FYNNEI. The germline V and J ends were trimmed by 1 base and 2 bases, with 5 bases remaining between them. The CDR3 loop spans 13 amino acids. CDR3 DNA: TGTGCCAGCAGTGAAGAGCTAAACTATGGCTACACCTTC. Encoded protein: CASSEELNYGYTF.

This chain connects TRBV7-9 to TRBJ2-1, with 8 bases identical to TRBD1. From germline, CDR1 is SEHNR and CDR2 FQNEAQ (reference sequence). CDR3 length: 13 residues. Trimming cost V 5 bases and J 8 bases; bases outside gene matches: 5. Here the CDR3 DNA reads TGTGCCAGCAGCCCGACAGGGGTCCATGAGCAGTTCTTC. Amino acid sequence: CASSPTGVHEQFF.

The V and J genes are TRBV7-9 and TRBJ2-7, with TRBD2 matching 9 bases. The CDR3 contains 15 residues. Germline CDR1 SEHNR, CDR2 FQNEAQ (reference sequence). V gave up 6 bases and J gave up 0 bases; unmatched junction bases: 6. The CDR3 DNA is TGTGCCAGCAGACCATCTAGCGGGGACTCCTACGAGCAGTACTTC. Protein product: CASRPSSGDSYEQYF.

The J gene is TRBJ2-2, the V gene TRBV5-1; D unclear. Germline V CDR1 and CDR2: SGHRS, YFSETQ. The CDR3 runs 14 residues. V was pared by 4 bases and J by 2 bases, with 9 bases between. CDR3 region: CASSPALNTGELFF. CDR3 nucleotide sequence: TGCGCCAGCAGCCCGGCGTTAAACACCGGGGAGCTGTTTTTT. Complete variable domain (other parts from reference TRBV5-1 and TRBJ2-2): KAGVTQTPRYLIKTRGQQVTLSCSPISGHRSVSWYQQTPGQGLQFLFEYFSETQRNKGNFPGRFSGRQFSNSRSEMNVSTLELGDSALYLCASSPALNTGELFFGEGSRLTVL.

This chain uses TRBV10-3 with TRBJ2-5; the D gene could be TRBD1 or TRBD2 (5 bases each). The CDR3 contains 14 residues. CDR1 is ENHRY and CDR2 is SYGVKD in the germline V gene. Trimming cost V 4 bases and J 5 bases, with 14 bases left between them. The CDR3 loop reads CAISVEGLQETQYF. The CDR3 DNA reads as TGTGCCATCAGTGTCGAGGGGCTCCAGGAGACCCAGTACTTC.